Below, 26 T cell receptor beta chains from the same sample are listed, as sequenced in a study of blood T cell repertoires in COVID-19. This table comes from immunoSEQ multiplex PCR, and its TCRdb copy is limited to in-frame clones, with some not included. Here the sample spans under 80,000 clones, around 88% being singletons. Material: peripheral blood. The receptors here all came from a man in his 70s with active or convalescent COVID-19.

The J gene is TRBJ1-1, the V gene TRBV19; possible D gene TRBD1, 6 bases. Germline V gene lookup returns CDR1 LNHDA and CDR2 SQIVND (reference sequence). The CDR3 has 16 residues. Trimming pared 5 bases from V and 2 bases from J, leaving 18 bases between. The CDR3 DNA reads as TGTGCCAGTAGTCCCCTGATGGCAGGGGATAACACTGAAGCTTTCTTT. Amino acid sequence: CASSPLMAGDNTEAFF.

This clone was seen a handful of times. The chain couples TRBV6-2 or TRBV6-3 to TRBJ2-3, with 8 bases aligning to TRBD1. CDR3 length: 14 residues. The trim removed 6 bases at V and 4 bases at J, leaving 6 bases unmatched. Per germline, CDR1 MNHEY and CDR2 SVGEGT. Here the CDR3 DNA reads TGTGCCAGCAGCCGGACAGGGCACGCAGATACGCAGTATTTT. This sequence encodes CASSRTGHADTQYF.

This rearrangement joins TRBV2 to TRBJ1-3; no reliable D call. The germline CDR1 and CDR2 sequences are SNHLY and FYNNEI. The germline V and J ends were trimmed by 7 bases and 0 bases, with 10 bases remaining between them. The CDR3 covers 14 residues. Written as DNA, the CDR3 is TGTGCCAGCAACCAGAAAATCTCTGGAAACACCATATATTTT. Translating it yields CASNQKISGNTIYF. Full variable domain (missing parts from reference TRBV2 and TRBJ1-3): EPEVTQTPSHQVTQMGQEVILRCVPISNHLYFYWYRQILGQKVEFLVSFYNNEISEKSEIFDDQFSVERPDGSNFTLKIRSTKLEDSAMYFCASNQKISGNTIYFGEGSWLTVV.

The chain joins TRBV5-4 to TRBJ2-1, with D possibly TRBD2 on 5 matching bases. The germline V and J ends were trimmed by 3 bases and 2 bases, with 12 bases remaining between them. The V gene's germline CDR1 is SGHNT and CDR2 YYREEE (reference sequence). This CDR3 contains 15 residues. CDR3 nucleotides: TGTGCCAGCAGCTCAGCGGACCGCCCCTACAATGAGCAGTTCTTC. Amino acids: CASSSADRPYNEQFF.

The chain carries TRBV3-1 (or the pseudogene TRBV3-2) and TRBJ2-1; 12 positions agree with TRBD2. Trimming at V came to 1 base and at J to 2 bases, leaving 0 bases not matched to a gene. Per the germline V gene, CDR1 is LGHDT and CDR2 is YNNKEL (reference sequence). The CDR3 is 16 amino acids. The CDR3 sequence is CASSQGLAGAYNEQFF. The CDR3 DNA is TGTGCCAGCAGCCAAGGACTAGCGGGGGCCTACAATGAGCAGTTCTTC.

The chain uses TRBV5-4 and TRBJ1-2, with 7 bases matching TRBD1. The germline V gene has CDR1 SGHNT and CDR2 YYREEE (reference sequence). The CDR3 spans 13 residues. Trimming cost V 0 bases and J 7 bases; bases outside gene matches: 3. CDR3 in amino acids: CASSLGAGGGYTF. The CDR3 DNA reads TGTGCCAGCAGCTTGGGGGCAGGGGGTGGCTACACCTTC.

The V gene is TRBV5-1, the J gene TRBJ2-7, with 7 bases matching TRBD1. The CDR3 spans 14 residues. The germline V gene has CDR1 SGHRS and CDR2 YFSETQ. With 4 bases clipped from V and 5 bases from J, the junction kept 9 bases outside the gene matches. The DNA of the CDR3 is TGCGCCAGCAGCCGACAGGGTGGTGAGGACGAGCAGTACTTC. Encoded protein: CASSRQGGEDEQYF.

V usage is TRBV20-1 and J usage is TRBJ1-6; perhaps TRBD1 as D (6 bases). Trimming left V 3 bases short and J 7 bases short, with 13 bases between. This CDR3 region has 14 residues. Germline V gene data show CDR1 as DFQATT and CDR2 as SNEGSKA (reference sequence). For the CDR3, the DNA is TGCAGTGCTAGTCACAGGGCCCTGAATTCACCCCTCCACTTT. Its translation: CSASHRALNSPLHF.

V and J are TRBV30 and TRBJ2-1; 9 bases fit TRBD2. The germline V gene encodes CDR1 GTSNPN and CDR2 SVGIG (reference sequence). The CDR3 covers 13 residues. DNA of the CDR3: TGTGCATCCGGGACTAGCAGGTACAATGAGCAGTTCTTC. Translation: CASGTSRYNEQFF.

Concerning this clone: Other nucleotide sequences from this sample produce the same CDR3. The chain is built from TRBV7-2 and TRBJ2-1, with TRBD2 matching over 10 bases. V lost 1 base, J lost 4 bases, and 1 base stayed unmatched. CDR1 is SGHTA and CDR2 is FQGNSA in the germline V gene. The CDR3 has 15 residues. The CDR3, as DNA: TGTGCCAGCAGCTTAGTAGCGGGAGGTTACAATGAGCAGTTCTTC. This codes for CASSLVAGGYNEQFF.

In DNA, the CDR3 is TGTGCCAGTAAAGGACAGTACGCTAACTTTGAACTGTTTTTT. It codes for CASKGQYANFELFF. This chain links TRBV19 with TRBJ1-4, with D tentatively TRBD1 (6 bases). Trimming removed 7 bases from V and 12 bases from J, with 21 bases in between. Looked up from germline, CDR1 is LNHDA and CDR2 is SQIVND (reference sequence). There are 14 residues in the CDR3.

This chain uses TRBV6-6 with TRBJ2-1; 13 bases align to TRBD2. The CDR3 length is 15 residues. Trimming cost V 6 bases and J 6 bases; bases outside gene matches: 5. Per the germline V gene, CDR1 is MNHNY and CDR2 is SVGAGI (reference sequence). CDR3 loop: CASSLTSGRFNEQFF. In nucleotides, the CDR3 is TGTGCCAGCAGCCTGACTAGCGGGAGGTTCAATGAGCAGTTCTTC.

This clone was seen more than once but under ten times. The chain employs TRBV11-2 and TRBJ2-7; 8 nucleotides match TRBD1. In germline, CDR1 is SGHAT, CDR2 FQNNGV. The CDR3 contains 14 residues. Germline trimming cut 4 bases from V and 6 bases from J; bases unmatched to any gene: 8. The CDR3 sequence: CASSSNRGKGEQYF. The DNA for the CDR3 is TGTGCCAGCAGCTCCAACAGGGGGAAGGGCGAGCAGTACTTC.

The gene calls are TRBV5-1 and TRBJ2-5, with 8 positions matching TRBD1. J lost 2 bases, V lost 3 bases, and 0 bases had no gene match. Per germline, CDR1 SGHRS and CDR2 YFSETQ. The CDR3 loop spans 13 amino acids. Here the CDR3 reads CASSWDRQETQYF. The CDR3 DNA follows: TGCGCCAGCAGCTGGGACAGGCAAGAGACCCAGTACTTC. Full variable domain (remainder filled in from reference TRBV5-1 and TRBJ2-5): KAGVTQTPRYLIKTRGQQVTLSCSPISGHRSVSWYQQTPGQGLQFLFEYFSETQRNKGNFPGRFSGRQFSNSRSEMNVSTLELGDSALYLCASSWDRQETQYFGPGTRLLVL.

The genes are TRBV7-2 and TRBJ2-5; possibly TRBD1 for D (6 bases). Deletions cut 4 bases from V and 2 bases from J, with 14 bases between. Per germline, CDR1 SGHTA and CDR2 FQGNSA. This CDR3 has 15 amino acids. CDR3 sequence (DNA): TGTGCCAGCAGCTCCATAGCAGGGGTTCAAGAGACCCAGTACTTC. Translating it yields CASSSIAGVQETQYF.

This chain connects TRBV4-1 to TRBJ1-1, with D perhaps matching TRBD1 (6 bases). Per the germline V gene, CDR1 is MGHRA and CDR2 is YSYEKL. V shed 4 bases and J shed 5 bases, with 17 bases lying between them. The CDR3 is made up of 15 amino acids. CDR3 sequence reads: CASSRPTGLGTEAFF. CDR3 DNA: TGCGCCAGCAGCCGTCCGACAGGTTTGGGGACTGAAGCTTTCTTT.

This clone was seen a single time. This chain uses TRBV11-2 with TRBJ2-5, with TRBD1 matching 8 bases. With 1 base clipped from V and 4 bases from J, the junction kept 8 bases outside the gene matches. CDR3 size: 16 residues. The germline V gene has CDR1 SGHAT and CDR2 FQNNGV. DNA of the CDR3: TGTGCCAGCAGCTTAGTTCGACAGGGGCTGCGAGAGACCCAGTACTTC. Its translation is CASSLVRQGLRETQYF.

The V and J genes are TRBV6-1 and TRBJ1-2; the D is unclear. V lost 0 bases and J lost 0, with 14 bases in between. There are 17 residues in the CDR3. In germline, CDR1 is MNHNS, CDR2 SASEGT. The CDR3 sequence: CASSEAIAAQANYGYTF. CDR3 DNA sequence: TGTGCCAGCAGTGAAGCTATCGCGGCGCAAGCTAACTATGGCTACACCTTC.

The rearrangement joins TRBV19 to TRBJ2-1; D remains unclear. Trimming took 2 bases from V and 11 from J, leaving 7 bases between them. CDR3 length: 11 amino acids. Germline CDR1 and CDR2: LNHDA and SQIVND (reference sequence). The DNA of the CDR3 is TGTGCCAGTAGTATAAGTACAAAGCAGTTCTTC. Protein sequence: CASSISTKQFF.

The chain has TRBV18 and TRBJ2-7; unclear D gene. Deletions cut 4 bases from V and 3 bases from J, with 16 bases between. Germline lookup yields CDR1 KGHSH and CDR2 LQKENI. This CDR3 spans 15 amino acids. The CDR3 sequence is CASSHPTQGDYEQYF. The CDR3 DNA reads TGTGCCAGCTCACACCCGACCCAAGGAGACTACGAGCAGTACTTC.

This clone was counted at least ten times. The chain uses TRBV5-1 and TRBJ2-3, with TRBD2 identical over 11 bases. The germline V gene has CDR1 SGHRS and CDR2 YFSETQ. This CDR3 contains 18 residues. V lost 3 bases and J lost 0; bases outside the gene matches: 9. The CDR3 bases are TGCGCCAGCAGCTGGCCGCTACTAGCGGGAGTTAGCACAGATACGCAGTATTTT. It translates to CASSWPLLAGVSTDTQYF.

J is TRBJ1-4 and V is TRBV30; a possible D gene is TRBD1 (6 bases). The CDR3 has 15 residues. V was pared by 3 bases and J by 2 bases, with 13 bases between. Germline assignment: CDR1 GTSNPN and CDR2 SVGIG (reference sequence). Here the CDR3 reads CAWSDRTETNEKLFF. The CDR3 bases are TGTGCCTGGAGCGACCGGACAGAGACTAATGAAAAACTGTTTTTT. Complete variable domain (other parts from reference TRBV30 and TRBJ1-4): SQTIHQWPATLVQPVGSPLSLECTVEGTSNPNLYWYRQAAGRGLQLLFYSVGIGQISSEVPQNLSASRPQDRQFILSSKKLLLSDSGFYLCAWSDRTETNEKLFFGSGTQLSVL.

V gene TRBV12-3 or TRBV12-4 combines with J gene TRBJ1-1, with D uncertain. The CDR3 covers 13 residues. The V end was cut by 5 bases, the J end by 2 bases, with 9 bases between. CDR3 sequence: CASSQYRNTEAFF. Written as DNA, the CDR3 is TGTGCCAGCAGTCAATACAGAAACACTGAAGCTTTCTTT.

V and J are TRBV12-3 or TRBV12-4 and TRBJ1-5; tentative D call: TRBD1 (6 bases). The CDR3 contains 13 residues. Trimming took 6 bases from V and 4 from J, leaving 10 bases between them. CDR3 amino acids: CASRPGQNQPQHF. The CDR3 DNA follows: TGTGCCAGCAGACCTGGACAGAATCAGCCCCAGCATTTT.

The chain is built from TRBV6-4 and TRBJ2-1; 13 bases agree with TRBD2. Germline assignment: CDR1 MRHNA and CDR2 SNTAGT. V was pared by 5 bases and J by 7 bases, with 2 bases of the junction left unmatched. This CDR3 has 14 residues. This chain's CDR3 is CASSTGLAGNEQFF. The CDR3 DNA is TGTGCCAGCAGTACGGGACTAGCGGGAAATGAGCAGTTCTTC.

The J gene is TRBJ2-5, the V gene TRBV5-3; 8 nucleotides match TRBD2. TRBV5-3 qualifies as an ORF whose function is uncertain. V dropped 1 base and J dropped 0; count of bases not matched to a gene: 2. The length of the CDR3 is 15 residues. The CDR3, as DNA: TGTGCCAGAAGCTTGTCGGGAGGGGACCAAGAGACCCAGTACTTC. Residues: CARSLSGGDQETQYF.